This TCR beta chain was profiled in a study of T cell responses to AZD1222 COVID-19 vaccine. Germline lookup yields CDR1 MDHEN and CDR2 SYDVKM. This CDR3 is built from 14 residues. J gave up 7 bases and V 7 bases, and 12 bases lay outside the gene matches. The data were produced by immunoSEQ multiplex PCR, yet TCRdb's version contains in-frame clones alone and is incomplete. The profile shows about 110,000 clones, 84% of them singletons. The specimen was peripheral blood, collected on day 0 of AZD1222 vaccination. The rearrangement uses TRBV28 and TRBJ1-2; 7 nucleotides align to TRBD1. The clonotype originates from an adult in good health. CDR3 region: CASTSRQGFGGYTF. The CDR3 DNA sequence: TGTGCCAGCACTTCCCGACAGGGTTTTGGTGGCTACACCTTC.